This TCR beta chain was captured in a study of regulatory T cells in long-lasting Graves disease (dated by TCRdb to 2020 to 2022). Notes on the research overall: Persistent Graves' disease meant more than 5 years of antithyroid drug treatment with TSH receptor autoantibodies that stayed positive. In the clinical cohort, patients with persistent Graves' disease had used antithyroid drugs for an average of roughly ten years. The study was registered as a clinical trial and conducted in China. TCR sequencing covered 13 persistent and some 20 newly diagnosed Graves' disease patients, around 35 samples in total. Patients with persistent Graves' disease were compared with patients with newly diagnosed Graves' disease using TCR sequencing and RNA sequencing of peripheral blood. Summary of the overall study and its limitations: Compared with newly diagnosed patients, persistent Graves' disease patients had lower TCR Shannon entropy and fewer highly expanded clones, which suggests clonal expansion. Peripheral blood alone was examined, since thyroid tissue, which constituted the primary lesion, could not be accessed. The small sample size was acknowledged by the authors as a limitation that may reduce accuracy. TRBV28, TRBJ1-2 and TRBJ2-5 were preferentially used in persistent disease, while TRBV20-1 and TRBJ2-1 were favored in newly diagnosed disease. Sequencing and analysis were restricted to the TCR beta chain. Patients with persistent disease shared more public clonotypes (approximately 2,500) than newly diagnosed patients did (about 1,000).

According to the study, the label for this sample's time point signals: persistent/refractory GD, antithyroid drugs over 5 years with positive TRAb. For both TCR sequencing and RNA sequencing, RNA was extracted from PBMCs in TRIzol. Graves' disease was diagnosed according to American Thyroid Association guidelines. Recruitment of patients was carried out at an endocrinology department in Xi'an, China. Each patient gave 9 to 10 milliliters of peripheral blood, collected in an EDTA anticoagulant tube. Ficoll Paque Plus density gradient separation was used to isolate PBMCs, and no further T cell sorting was performed. An Agilent 2100 Bioanalyzer and agarose gel were used to check RNA quality, while a NanoDrop 2000 measured RNA concentration. V drops 10 bases and J drops 4 bases, leaving 13 bases in between. From the cysteine through the phenylalanine, the CDR3 covers 12 amino acids. The sequence is cut down to CDR3 DNA, 36 bases in frame from base 1.

This clonotype is characterized as medium-sized (0.01 to 0.1%). The antigen it binds to is not known. No much larger clone is present one base from it, and per-base qualities are unavailable. Library preparation was by multiplex PCR. The run used an Illumina HiSeq 4000. iRepertoire HTBI primers and Arm-PCR amplification of CDR3 regions were used to construct TCR beta libraries. Gel purification was performed on PCR products prior to sequencing. As for the authors' bioinformatics: Gene usage analysis of CDR3 amino acid clonotypes used the 62 TRBV and about 15 TRBJ segments found across samples. COPE and FqMerger were used to merge the filtered high-quality paired reads into contigs. Contigs were aligned with BLAST to IMGT TRBV, TRBD and TRBJ reference genes, and CDR3 was defined per IMGT. Any clonotype with a frequency above 0.1% was counted as a highly expanded clone. Repertoire diversity was measured by Shannon entropy, and V-J evenness by the Gini coefficient. Clonotypes shared by more than one individual were considered public. Clones were called with MiXCR by TCRdb after fastp trimmed the public reads at Q25, and only in-frame beta chains were retained. CDR3 protein sequences are deduplicated, and each keeps its most common genes and DNA. TCRdb's processing, not the study's, gives the V and J calls here. The sample records some 340,000 distinct CDR3 sequences, roughly 25% of which are singletons. Around 30% of the sample is held by the ten biggest clonotypes.

This specimen consisted of peripheral blood mononuclear cells (PBMCs), obtained when the disease was refractory, from a patient treated with antithyroid drugs. The rearranged chain carries TRBV12-3 or TRBV12-4 and TRBJ1-1, and possibly TRBD1, on 5 matching bases. The sequence derives from a woman between 40 and 55 years old with Graves disease. Donor details come from another sample of the same person, matched by shared clones. The base sequence is TGTGCCAAAGGGGAAAGTGGCACTGAAGCTTTCTTT. The translation is CAKGESGTEAFF.